A single sample gave rise to the 15 T cell receptor beta chains below, sequenced in a study of metastatic and nonmetastatic thyroid tumors. Patients had received no treatment of any kind before thyroid surgery. MiXCR reprocessed the PCR reads for TCRdb. The data show about 36,000 clones, with about 20% seen just once and about a sixth held by the top ten. Sequencing was carried out using blood. The receptors come from a female donor with papillary thyroid cancer or a benign thyroid nodule (not recorded which). Some clones in this sample may be carry-over from other donors' samples.

This CDR3 is CASNSRGYSYEQYF. CDR3 nucleotides: TGTGCCAGTAACTCAAGAGGATACTCCTACGAGCAGTACTTC. The V and J genes are TRBV19 and TRBJ2-7; D gene ambiguous. The V end was cut by 7 bases, the J end by 0 bases, with 13 bases between. The CDR3 extends over 14 amino acids. Germline V gene lookup returns CDR1 LNHDA and CDR2 SQIVND (reference sequence).

By sample fraction, this clone is medium-sized. The V gene is TRBV6-1, the J gene TRBJ2-3; unclear D gene. Germline lookup yields CDR1 MNHNS and CDR2 SASEGT. This CDR3 comprises 13 residues. Trimming took 6 bases from V and 1 from J, leaving 8 bases between them. The CDR3 coding sequence is TGTGCCAGCAGAGGCATTCGCACAGATACGCAGTATTTT. It codes for CASRGIRTDTQYF.

V is TRBV28 and J is TRBJ2-2; D gene ambiguous. CDR3 length: 12 residues. Trimming pared 3 bases from V and 8 bases from J, leaving 7 bases between. Germline V gene data show CDR1 as MDHEN and CDR2 as SYDVKM. CDR3 in amino acids: CASSFTSGELFF. The CDR3 DNA sequence: TGTGCCAGCAGTTTTACCAGTGGGGAGCTGTTTTTT.

This clone was picked up a small number of times. The chain couples TRBV15 to TRBJ1-2, with a weak D call TRBD1 (5 bases). The CDR3 spans 10 residues. CDR1 and CDR2 from the germline V gene are LNHNV and YYDKDF (reference sequence). Trimming stripped 5 bases from V and 13 bases from J, with 11 bases between. CDR3 DNA sequence: TGTGCCACCAGCTGGGGGGATATCACCTTC. Translation gives CATSWGDITF.

This clone showed up many times. The J gene is TRBJ1-5, the V gene TRBV19; the D is unclear. Germline CDR1 is LNHDA and CDR2 is SQIVND (reference sequence). V was pared by 5 bases and J by 4 bases, with 24 bases between. This CDR3 has 18 residues. In DNA, the CDR3 is TGTGCCAGTAGTGCCTGGGTGAGAGGGTCTGTTACTAATCAGCCCCAGCATTTT. This gives the protein CASSAWVRGSVTNQPQHF. The full variable domain, completed using reference TRBV19 and TRBJ1-5, is DGGITQSPKYLFRKEGQNVTLSCEQNLNHDAMYWYRQDPGQGLRLIYYSQIVNDFQKGDIAEGYSVSREKKESFPLTVTSAQKNPTAFYLCASSAWVRGSVTNQPQHFGDGTRLSIL.

This clone was counted many times. A read error may explain this, as a much larger clone is one base away. Other DNA variants within this sample encode the same CDR3. The rearrangement links TRBV5-1 to TRBJ2-7, with D uncertain. This CDR3 has 15 amino acids. The V gene's germline CDR1 is SGHRS and CDR2 YFSETQ. The CDR3 loop is CASSLAPGPSYGQYF. Here the CDR3 DNA reads TGCGCCAGCAGCTTGGCGCCAGGCCCGTCCTACGGGCAGTACTTC.

This clone was observed at least ten times. The chain has TRBV11-3 and TRBJ1-1; 12 positions match TRBD1. This CDR3 contains 14 residues. Germline CDR1 SGHNT, CDR2 YENEEA. V shed 3 bases and J 5 bases; nucleotides not matched to a gene: 1. Here the CDR3 reads CASSLGQGATEAFF. In DNA, the CDR3 is TGTGCCAGCAGCTTGGGACAGGGGGCTACTGAAGCTTTCTTT. The full variable domain, its missing parts supplied by reference TRBV11-3 and TRBJ1-1, is EAGVVQSPRYKIIEKKQPVAFWCNPISGHNTLYWYLQNLGQGPELLIRYENEEAVDDSQLPKDRFSAERLKGVDSTLKIQPAELGDSAVYLCASSLGQGATEAFFGQGTRLTVV.

The sample holds a few counts of this clone. This chain connects TRBV6-1 to TRBJ2-1, with D tentatively TRBD2 (5 bases). This CDR3 region has 12 residues. The germline gives CDR1 MNHNS, CDR2 SASEGT. The CDR3 DNA sequence: TGTGCAAGAGGGAAAATCTACAATGAGCAGTTCTTC. The encoded protein is CARGKIYNEQFF.

This clone was counted only a few times. The chain employs TRBV6-1 and TRBJ2-3; D gene ambiguous. Trimming stripped 7 bases from V and 2 bases from J, with 10 bases between. The CDR3 is 13 residues long. The germline V gene has CDR1 MNHNS and CDR2 SASEGT. This CDR3 reads CASIVRSTDTQYF. The CDR3 bases are TGTGCCAGCATTGTTCGGTCCACAGATACGCAGTATTTT.

As to this clone: A read error is possible here, since a much larger clone lies one base away. Distinct nucleotide sequences in the sample also encode this CDR3. The chain has TRBV20-1 and TRBJ2-1; D is ambiguous. Germline V lookup: CDR1 DFQATT, CDR2 SNEGSKA (reference sequence). Trimming stripped 6 bases from V and 12 bases from J, with 18 bases between. This CDR3 has 12 amino acids. CDR3 protein: CSARNPGRLQFF. In DNA form, the CDR3 reads TGCAGTGCGAGGAACCCTGGACGGTTGCAGTTCTTC.

This clone appeared many times. The rearrangement uses TRBV7-3 and TRBJ2-7; 10 nucleotides agree with TRBD2. V shed 1 base and J 3 bases; nucleotides not matched to a gene: 18. The V gene's germline CDR1 is SGHTA and CDR2 FQGTGA. The CDR3 has 20 residues. The CDR3 loop is CASSLKVYGGGLAVLYEQYF. DNA for the CDR3: TGTGCCAGCAGCTTAAAGGTGTACGGAGGCGGACTAGCGGTCCTCTACGAGCAGTACTTC.

This clone was picked up many times. The chain recombines TRBV2 with TRBJ1-4, with D hard to call. The CDR3 contains 12 residues. With 0 bases removed from V and 8 bases from J, the gap between germline ends came to 4 bases. CDR1 SNHLY and CDR2 FYNNEI come from the germline V gene. CDR3 DNA: TGTGCCAGCAGTGAAGCGGAGGAAAAACTGTTTTTT. It is translated as CASSEAEEKLFF.

The genes are TRBV30 and TRBJ1-1; TRBD1 might be the D (6 bases). V gave up 5 bases and J gave up 7 bases, with 14 bases separating them. CDR1 GTSNPN and CDR2 SVGIG come from the germline V gene (reference sequence). The CDR3 consists of 12 residues. This CDR3 reads CAWQKGDIEAFF. DNA of the CDR3: TGTGCCTGGCAAAAAGGGGACATTGAAGCTTTCTTT.

Of note for this clone: One end of the junction fails to match germline, which may point to a read error. The chain joins TRBV6-1 to TRBJ2-2; unclear D gene. Germline V gene lookup returns CDR1 MNHNS and CDR2 SASEGT. The CDR3 contains 14 residues. CDR3 coding DNA: TGTGCCAGCAGTGCCAAAGTGACCACCGGTGAGCTGTTTTTT. It is translated as CASSAKVTTGELFF.

The V and J genes are TRBV6-1 and TRBJ2-1; D possibly uses TRBD1 or TRBD2 (5 bases each). Germline assignment: CDR1 MNHNS and CDR2 SASEGT. CDR3 length: 15 amino acids. The V end was cut by 0 bases, the J end by 4 bases, with 10 bases between. CDR3 DNA sequence: TGTGCCAGCAGTGAAGCCCGGGGCGGGTACAATGAGCAGTTCTTC. Amino acid sequence: CASSEARGGYNEQFF.